Below, 14 T cell receptor beta chains from the same sample are listed, as sequenced in a study of T-cell memory formation after mild COVID-19. One entry per CDR3 protein results from TCRdb running MiXCR on the 5' RACE reads. This table has fewer than 150,000 distinct CDR3 sequences, 11% to 15% appearing once. The sample comprised PBMCs or a T cell subset sorted from them (not recorded which). Source of these receptors: an adult woman who had mild COVID-19 (a few samples of this study predate the infection). Cell type and time point are not known.

V is TRBV5-6 and J is TRBJ1-1; D not certain. Trimming left V 4 bases short and J 4 bases short, with 11 bases between. The CDR3 loop spans 13 amino acids. Germline values: CDR1 SGHDT, CDR2 YYEEEE. The DNA for the CDR3 is TGTGCCAGCAGCCAGCACAGTTTCACTGAAGCTTTCTTT. Encoded protein: CASSQHSFTEAFF.

This clonotype has only a few counts. The chain employs TRBV6-5 and TRBJ2-1; D call uncertain. The germline V gene has CDR1 MNHEY and CDR2 SVGAGI. This CDR3 spans 13 amino acids. The V and J ends lost 2 bases and 10 bases respectively, with 12 bases between them. The CDR3 nucleotides are TGTGCCAGCAGTTACACCCGAACGAGCGAGCAGTTCTTC. Translation: CASSYTRTSEQFF.

This chain links TRBV9 with TRBJ2-3; TRBD2 might be the D (6 bases). The CDR3 is 16 residues long. The V and J ends lost 0 bases and 4 bases respectively, with 15 bases between them. Germline CDR1 SGDLS, CDR2 YYNGEE. In DNA form, the CDR3 reads TGTGCCAGCAGCGTAGGATGGCAGGGAGGCCCAGATACGCAGTATTTT. Protein product: CASSVGWQGGPDTQYF.

Many counts were recorded for this clonotype. The chain carries TRBV12-3 or TRBV12-4 and TRBJ2-7; possibly TRBD1 for D (6 bases). This CDR3 region has 12 residues. V was cut by 5 bases and J by 2 bases, with 7 bases left in between. CDR3 region: CASSPGAYEQYF. As DNA, the CDR3 is TGTGCCAGCAGTCCAGGGGCCTACGAGCAGTACTTC.

V gene TRBV2 combines with J gene TRBJ1-5, with 8 bases aligning to TRBD1. Germline loops: CDR1 SNHLY, CDR2 FYNNEI. This CDR3 contains 14 residues. Unmatched junction bases numbered 7, after V lost 8 bases and J lost 4 bases. In DNA, the CDR3 is TGTGCCAGCCGGGAGACAGGGGCTAATCAGCCCCAGCATTTT. The encoded protein is CASRETGANQPQHF.

The chain recombines TRBV24-1 with TRBJ1-2; tentative D call: TRBD1 (6 bases). Deletions cut 4 bases from V and 2 bases from J, with 7 bases between. The CDR3 extends over 13 amino acids. From germline, CDR1 is KGHDR and CDR2 SFDVKD. In nucleotides, the CDR3 is TGTGCCACCAGTGAAGGGGGAAACTATGGCTACACCTTC. This codes for CATSEGGNYGYTF.

This rearrangement joins TRBV9 to TRBJ2-2, with D tentatively TRBD2 (6 bases). The germline gives CDR1 SGDLS, CDR2 YYNGEE. Trimming took 0 bases from V and 7 from J, leaving 19 bases between them. The length of the CDR3 is 17 residues. The CDR3 region is CASSVERSRVADGELFF. The CDR3 coding sequence is TGTGCCAGCAGCGTAGAACGAAGCAGGGTAGCGGACGGGGAGCTGTTTTTT.

The gene calls are TRBV12-3 or TRBV12-4 and TRBJ1-3, with D unresolved. This CDR3 comprises 15 residues. With 0 bases removed from V and 0 bases from J, the gap between germline ends came to 6 bases. CDR3 DNA: TGTGCCAGCAGTTTAGCAGGGATCTCTGGAAACACCATATATTTT. Its translation is CASSLAGISGNTIYF.

The V gene is TRBV20-1, the J gene TRBJ2-7, with D possibly TRBD2 on 5 matching bases. The V end was cut by 4 bases, the J end by 7 bases, with 17 bases between. Germline V gene sequence: CDR1 DFQATT, CDR2 SNEGSKA (reference sequence). This CDR3 region has 13 residues. CDR3 bases: TGCAGTGCTATTCGGGGAGATAGGAGAGAGCAGTACTTC. Encoded protein: CSAIRGDRREQYF.

This chain's CDR3 is CASSAPPQRGGGGDEQFF. The CDR3 region has the DNA TGTGCCAGCAGCGCCCCCCCCCAGCGGGGGGGGGGTGGGGATGAGCAGTTCTTC. The genes are TRBV11-2 and TRBJ2-1, with TRBD2 matching over 10 bases. The CDR3 is made up of 18 amino acids. The V segment lost 5 bases and the J segment 8 bases; nucleotides outside the gene matches: 18. Germline values: CDR1 SGHAT, CDR2 FQNNGV.

On this clonotype itself: One end of the junction varies from germline; a read error may be responsible. The chain recombines TRBV2 with TRBJ2-1; D is perhaps TRBD2 (6 bases). This CDR3 contains 16 residues. CDR1 and CDR2 from the germline V gene are SNHLY and FYNNEI. The CDR3 sequence: CASSEGREAPYDEQFF. The CDR3, as DNA: TGTGCCAGCAGTGAGGGGCGGGAAGCCCCCTACGATGAGCAGTTCTTC.

In this sample, this clonotype turned up a few times. The chain uses TRBV6-1 and TRBJ2-2; no clear D gene. V was trimmed by 2 bases and J by 6 bases, leaving 13 bases between them. CDR1 is MNHNS and CDR2 is SASEGT in the germline V gene. This CDR3 is built from 15 residues. CDR3 residues: CASSETSGESGELFF. CDR3 sequence (DNA): TGTGCCAGCAGTGAAACCTCTGGGGAATCCGGGGAGCTGTTTTTT.

This clonotype was seen a few times. This chain links TRBV24-1 with TRBJ2-1; D is possibly TRBD1 (5 bases). V was clipped by 1 base and J by 1 base, with 7 bases between them. CDR1 is KGHDR, CDR2 SFDVKD, per germline. This CDR3 contains 15 residues. In DNA, the CDR3 is TGTGCCACCAGTGATTTTCAGGGATCCTACAATGAGCAGTTCTTC. The encoded protein is CATSDFQGSYNEQFF.

The table lists this clonotype with a few counts. The chain carries TRBV5-8 and TRBJ1-1; tentative D call: TRBD1 (6 bases). The CDR3 spans 13 residues. The V gene lost 1 base and the J gene lost 6 bases, with 10 bases spanning the gap. Germline assignment: CDR1 SGHTS and CDR2 YDEGEE. CDR3 in amino acids: CASSLSGAAEAFF. CDR3 coding DNA: TGTGCCAGCAGCTTGTCAGGGGCCGCTGAAGCTTTCTTT.